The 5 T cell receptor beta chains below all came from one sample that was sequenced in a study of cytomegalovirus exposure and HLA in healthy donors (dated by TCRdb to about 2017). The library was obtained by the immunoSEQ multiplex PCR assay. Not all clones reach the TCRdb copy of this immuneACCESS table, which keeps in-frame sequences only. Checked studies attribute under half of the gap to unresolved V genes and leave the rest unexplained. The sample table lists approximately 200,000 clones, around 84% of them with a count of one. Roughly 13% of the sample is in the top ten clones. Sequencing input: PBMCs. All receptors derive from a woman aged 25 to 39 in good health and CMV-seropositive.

This CDR3 reads CASRFLVEGDSSYGYTF. CDR3 DNA: TGTGCCAGTCGGTTTTTGGTGGAGGGCGATAGTAGCTATGGCTACACCTTC. V gene TRBV2 combines with J gene TRBJ1-2; D gene ambiguous. Germline V gene sequence: CDR1 SNHLY, CDR2 FYNNEI. V dropped 9 bases and J dropped 4 bases, with 27 bases sitting between them. The CDR3 is 17 residues long.

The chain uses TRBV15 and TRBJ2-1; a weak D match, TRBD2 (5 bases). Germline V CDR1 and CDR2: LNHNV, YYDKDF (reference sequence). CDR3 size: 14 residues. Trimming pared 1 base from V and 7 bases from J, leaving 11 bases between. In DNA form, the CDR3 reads TGTGCCACCAGCAGAGTGGGCTCGGGGAATGAGCAGTTCTTC. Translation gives CATSRVGSGNEQFF.

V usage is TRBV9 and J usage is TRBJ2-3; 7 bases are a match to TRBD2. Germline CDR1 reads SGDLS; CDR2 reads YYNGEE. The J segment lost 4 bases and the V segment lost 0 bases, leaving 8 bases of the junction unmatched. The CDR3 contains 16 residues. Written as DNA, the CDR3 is TGTGCCAGCAGCGTAGTCGCGGGAGAGGGAGCAGATACGCAGTATTTT. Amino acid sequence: CASSVVAGEGADTQYF.

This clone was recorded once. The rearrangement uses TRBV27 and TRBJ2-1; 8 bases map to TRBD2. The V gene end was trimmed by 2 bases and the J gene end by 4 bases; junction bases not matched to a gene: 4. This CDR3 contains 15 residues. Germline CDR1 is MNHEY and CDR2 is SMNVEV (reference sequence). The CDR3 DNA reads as TGTGCCAGCAGTTTAGTGACTAGCGCTTACAATGAGCAGTTCTTC. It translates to CASSLVTSAYNEQFF.

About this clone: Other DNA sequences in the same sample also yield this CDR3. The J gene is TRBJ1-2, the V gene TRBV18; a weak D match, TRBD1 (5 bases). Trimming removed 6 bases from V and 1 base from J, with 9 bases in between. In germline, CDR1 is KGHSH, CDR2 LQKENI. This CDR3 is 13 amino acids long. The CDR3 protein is CASSPDSNYGYTF. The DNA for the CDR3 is TGTGCCAGCTCGCCCGACAGTAACTATGGCTACACCTTC.